The entry below describes one T cell receptor beta chain. Its specificity is unknown. These data originate in a study of blood T cells in healthy people across ages. General study results and limits: Across the age range, TCR beta diversity per million T cells fell in a roughly linear way. Donor CMV infection status was unknown, possibly confounding age-related changes in expanded clonotypes. Naive CD4+ cell counts and diversity both ran higher in long-lived than in aged donors.

Donors were systemically healthy Caucasian individuals from Russia aged roughly 6 to 95 years. V lost 4 bases to trimming and J lost 3 bases; unmatched junction nucleotides: 4. The germline V gene encodes CDR1 SGDLS and CDR2 YYNGEE. This CDR3 has 16 residues. Together with a sample-barcoded 5' primer, a J-beta primer mix was included in a second PCR lasting roughly 6 to 12 cycles. TCRdb passed the 5' RACE reads through MiXCR, listing each CDR3 protein once. This sample has 700,000 to 1,000,000 distinct CDR3 sequences, with 40% to 50% found just once. The chain carries TRBV9 and TRBJ2-5; 15 bases line up with TRBD2. This sequence originates from a man aged 55 to 70 in good health. The source material was blood. CDR3 sequence (DNA): TGTGCCAGCAGCTCCCGGACTAGCGGGGGGGAAGAGACCCAGTACTTC. Its translation: CASSSRTSGGEETQYF.